Sequencing of this T cell receptor (beta chain) was carried out in a study of blood T cell repertoires in COVID-19. Whole-study context: Samples taken during acute and convalescent COVID-19 were collected in the United States, Italy and Spain.

The length of the CDR3 is 16 residues. The germline CDR1 and CDR2 sequences are SGHKS and YYEKEE (reference sequence). J lost 0 bases, V lost 4 bases, and 7 bases had no gene match. Using immunoSEQ multiplex PCR, the repertoire was profiled, and TCRdb retains in-frame clones only, with some absent. The table lists under 250,000 clones, about four fifths of them singletons. Clinical histories supplied by participants themselves formed the basis of cohort assignment. Cohort 3 recovered donors had two negative PCRs, clearance, or symptom resolution. The gene calls are TRBV5-5 and TRBJ2-7, with 10 bases that match TRBD1. Sequences were obtained from PBMCs or T cells enriched from blood (not recorded which). The clonotype comes from a man in his 60s who had recovered from COVID-19. The CDR3 region has the DNA TGTGCCAGCAGCCGAACCGGACAGGGGGTCTCCTACGAGCAGTACTTC. As protein: CASSRTGQGVSYEQYF.